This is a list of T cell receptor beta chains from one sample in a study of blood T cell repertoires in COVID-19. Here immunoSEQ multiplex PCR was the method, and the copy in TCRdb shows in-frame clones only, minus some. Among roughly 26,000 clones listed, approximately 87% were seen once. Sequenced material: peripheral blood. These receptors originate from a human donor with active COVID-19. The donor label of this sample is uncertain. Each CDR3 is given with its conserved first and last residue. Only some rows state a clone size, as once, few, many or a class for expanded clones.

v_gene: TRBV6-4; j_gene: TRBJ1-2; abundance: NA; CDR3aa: CASTPEGGSYGYTF
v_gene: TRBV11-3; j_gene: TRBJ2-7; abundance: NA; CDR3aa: CASRGGAPIEQYF
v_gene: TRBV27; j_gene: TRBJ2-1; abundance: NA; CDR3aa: CASSFMGDNEQFF
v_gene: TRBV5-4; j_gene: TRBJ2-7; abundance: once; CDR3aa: CASSLGDSGVYEQYF
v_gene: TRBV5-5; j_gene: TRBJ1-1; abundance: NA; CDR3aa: CASSSWTGSLVNEAFF
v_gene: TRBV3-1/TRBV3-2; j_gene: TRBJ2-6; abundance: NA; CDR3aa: CASTTTGGANVLTF
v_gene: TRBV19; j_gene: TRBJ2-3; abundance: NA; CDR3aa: CASRQTVGLAGGLTDTQYF
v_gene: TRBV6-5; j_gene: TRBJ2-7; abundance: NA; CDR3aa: CASRKQGYYEQYF
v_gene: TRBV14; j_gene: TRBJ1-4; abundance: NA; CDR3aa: CASSQENSFNEKLFF
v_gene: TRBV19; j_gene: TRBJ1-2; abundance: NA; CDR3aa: CASRPPRQSYGYTF
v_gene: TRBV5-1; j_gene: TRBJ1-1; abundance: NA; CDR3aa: CASSGGQAKGIEAFF
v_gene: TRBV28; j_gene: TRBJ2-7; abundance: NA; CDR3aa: CASRPEGQGAYEQYF
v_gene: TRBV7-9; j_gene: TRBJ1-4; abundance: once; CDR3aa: CASSLNYGEKLFF
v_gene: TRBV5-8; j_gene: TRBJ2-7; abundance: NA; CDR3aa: CASSFLGSSYEQYF
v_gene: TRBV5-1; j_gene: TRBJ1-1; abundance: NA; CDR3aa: CASSPARQGGTEAFF
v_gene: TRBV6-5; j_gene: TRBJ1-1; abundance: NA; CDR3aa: CASSRAPGQGVYAFF
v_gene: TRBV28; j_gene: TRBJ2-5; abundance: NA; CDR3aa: CASRASGGKGETQYF
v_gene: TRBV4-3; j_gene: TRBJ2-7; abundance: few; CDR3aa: CASSQTVPAGTFSYEQYF
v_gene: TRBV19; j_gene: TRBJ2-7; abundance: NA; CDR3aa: CASSKIPGTSVTYEQYF
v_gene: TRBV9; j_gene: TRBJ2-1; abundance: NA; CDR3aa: CASSPQSGLAVNEQFF
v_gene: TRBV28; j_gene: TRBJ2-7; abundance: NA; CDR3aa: CASSLQGSRNEQYF
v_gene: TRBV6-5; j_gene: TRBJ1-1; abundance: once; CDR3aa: CASHTSTGGVEAFF
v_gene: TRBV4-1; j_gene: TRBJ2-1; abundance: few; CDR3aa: CASSHPAETYNEQFF
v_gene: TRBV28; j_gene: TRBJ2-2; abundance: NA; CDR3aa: CASSAEDSFYIGELFF
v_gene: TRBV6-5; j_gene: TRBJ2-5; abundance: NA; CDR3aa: CALFDQETQYF
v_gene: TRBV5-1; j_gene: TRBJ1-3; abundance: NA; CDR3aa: CASSLEDRLGNTIYF
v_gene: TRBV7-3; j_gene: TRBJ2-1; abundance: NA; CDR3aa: CASSFAGAEYNEQFF